This passage covers 32 T cell receptor beta chains from one sample sequenced in a study of blood T cells in healthy people across ages. Next came a second PCR, run for about 6 to 12 cycles, which used a sample-barcoded 5' primer along with a J-beta primer mix. TCRdb reprocessed the 5' RACE reads with MiXCR, giving one entry per CDR3 protein. Counted here are some 1.5 million distinct CDR3 sequences, 28% occurring once; the ten biggest clones make up roughly 8%. The sequencing input was blood. The receptors were sampled from a woman aged 25 to 39 in good health.

This CDR3 is CASSPTGIGEAFF. The CDR3 bases are TGTGCCAGCAGCCCAACAGGGATAGGAGAAGCTTTCTTT. V and J are TRBV3-1 and TRBJ1-1, with D perhaps TRBD1 (6 bases). This CDR3 contains 13 residues. The V end was cut by 4 bases, the J end by 8 bases, with 14 bases between. CDR1 is LGHDT and CDR2 is YNNKEL in the germline V gene (reference sequence). The variable domain in full, with the rest retrieved from reference TRBV3-1 and TRBJ1-1, is DTAVSQTPKYLVTQMGNDKSIKCEQNLGHDTMYWYKQDSKKFLKIMFSYNNKELIINETVPNRFSPKSPDKAHLNLHINSLELGDSAVYFCASSPTGIGEAFFGQGTRLTVV.

The chain joins TRBV7-6 to TRBJ1-1; D gene ambiguous. CDR1 is SGHVS, CDR2 FNYEAQ, per germline. V lost 6 bases to trimming and J lost 1 base, with 9 bases between them. The CDR3 is 13 residues long. The CDR3 is CASSQEENTEAFF. The CDR3 DNA reads TGTGCCAGCAGTCAGGAGGAGAACACTGAAGCTTTCTTT.

This clonotype was seen more than once but under ten times. The CDR3 loop reads CASSNSPGGTGYNEQFF. The CDR3 nucleotides read TGTGCCAGCAGCAACTCGCCTGGTGGGACGGGGTACAATGAGCAGTTCTTC. The J gene is TRBJ2-1, the V gene TRBV7-3; D assignment may be TRBD1 or TRBD2 (5 bases each). V dropped 5 bases and J dropped 4 bases, with 21 bases sitting between them. This CDR3 has 17 amino acids. Germline values: CDR1 SGHTA, CDR2 FQGTGA.

V is TRBV6-1 and J is TRBJ2-5; TRBD1 matches at 9 bases. Germline CDR1 MNHNS, CDR2 SASEGT. This CDR3 region has 16 residues. Trimming took 4 bases from V and 5 from J; bases not matched to a gene: 11. CDR3 loop: CASSVILGQGMETQYF. The CDR3 nucleotides read TGTGCCAGCAGTGTTATCTTGGGACAGGGTATGGAGACCCAGTACTTC.

This clonotype was recorded many times. The chain joins TRBV18 to TRBJ2-7; D not resolved. The germline CDR1 and CDR2 sequences are KGHSH and LQKENI. Between the trimmed V and J ends, which lost 2 bases and 9 bases, there was a span of 11 bases. CDR3 length: 12 amino acids. The DNA for the CDR3 is TGTGCCAGCTCACCAGATTCCCACGGGCAGTACTTC. It encodes CASSPDSHGQYF.

The chain has TRBV20-1 and TRBJ1-2; a weak D match, TRBD1 (6 bases). The germline CDR1 and CDR2 sequences are DFQATT and SNEGSKA (reference sequence). Trimming removed 0 bases from V and 4 bases from J, with 18 bases in between. The CDR3 has 16 amino acids. The CDR3 spells CSARDSLGGAGYGYTF. The CDR3, as DNA: TGCAGTGCTAGAGATTCATTGGGGGGCGCTGGCTATGGCTACACCTTC.

With regard to this clonotype: A much larger clone sits a single nucleotide away, making a read error possible. The chain has TRBV10-1 and TRBJ2-1; 7 bases are a match to TRBD1. Trimming took 5 bases from V and 10 from J; bases not matched to a gene: 14. The CDR3 runs 15 residues. Germline V lookup: CDR1 WNHNN, CDR2 SYGVQD (reference sequence). CDR3 DNA sequence: TGCGCCAGCAGTACCGGGACAGCCAATTCCTACGAGCAGTTCTTC. Translating it yields CASSTGTANSYEQFF.

This clonotype was picked up a small number of times. The chain carries TRBV12-3 or TRBV12-4 and TRBJ2-7; D uncertain. CDR3 length: 15 amino acids. Trimming cost V 4 bases and J 4 bases, with 17 bases left between them. This CDR3 reads CASSSERLTVYEQYF. The CDR3 DNA reads as TGTGCCAGCAGTTCCGAAAGGTTGACTGTTTACGAGCAGTACTTC.

This clonotype was seen repeatedly, ten times or more. The chain uses TRBV29-1 and TRBJ2-5; 8 bases agree with TRBD1. The junction had 5 bases not matched to a gene; V was cut back by 5 bases and J by 3 bases. The V gene's germline CDR1 is SQVTM and CDR2 ANQGSEA. This CDR3 is 13 amino acids long. CDR3 sequence reads: CSVRHRGEETQYF. In DNA, the CDR3 is TGCAGCGTTCGACACAGGGGGGAAGAGACCCAGTACTTC.

The chain has TRBV7-2 and TRBJ1-2; perhaps TRBD1 as D (5 bases). V was clipped by 8 bases and J by 2 bases, with 15 bases between them. Germline CDR1 is SGHTA and CDR2 is FQGNSA. The CDR3 contains 14 residues. CDR3 DNA: TGTGCCAGCGCCAGACAGACAACCAACTATGGCTACACCTTC. Encoded protein: CASARQTTNYGYTF.

This sequence joins TRBV6-6 and TRBJ1-6; D remains ambiguous. The CDR3 loop spans 15 amino acids. Germline V CDR1 and CDR2: MNHNY, SVGAGI (reference sequence). V lost 2 bases and J 8 bases, leaving 13 bases between the germline ends. The CDR3 region is CASSYRDLSDSPLHF. In DNA, the CDR3 is TGTGCCAGCAGTTACCGGGATCTGAGCGATTCACCCCTCCACTTT.

The CDR3 region is CSVGPSGSYYEQYF. In DNA, the CDR3 is TGCAGCGTTGGTCCTAGCGGTTCCTACTACGAGCAGTACTTC. The chain recombines TRBV29-1 with TRBJ2-7, with 7 bases fitting TRBD2. CDR1 and CDR2 from the germline V gene are SQVTM and ANQGSEA. This CDR3 has 14 residues. V lost 4 bases, J lost 3 bases, and 9 bases stayed unmatched.

This chain links TRBV7-2 with TRBJ2-2; 7 positions match TRBD2. The V segment lost 5 bases and the J segment 4 bases; nucleotides outside the gene matches: 10. The CDR3 is 16 residues long. Germline V lookup: CDR1 SGHTA, CDR2 FQGNSA. The CDR3 nucleotides are TGTGCCAGCAGCGCCTCTAGCGGTCGGAGCACCGGGGAGCTGTTTTTT. It yields the protein CASSASSGRSTGELFF.

V is TRBV30 and J is TRBJ2-6; weak D call: TRBD1 (6 bases). This CDR3 contains 14 residues. Trimming pared 5 bases from V and 1 base from J, leaving 9 bases between. In germline, CDR1 is GTSNPN, CDR2 SVGIG (reference sequence). The CDR3 region is CAWLQGSGANVLTF. The CDR3 DNA reads TGTGCCTGGCTACAGGGTTCTGGGGCCAACGTCCTGACTTTC.

The chain has TRBV6-1 and TRBJ2-5; 7 bases are shared with TRBD1. The CDR3 totals 15 residues. The trim removed 4 bases at V and 2 bases at J, leaving 7 bases unmatched. Germline V lookup: CDR1 MNHNS, CDR2 SASEGT. The CDR3 DNA follows: TGTGCCAGCAGTGGACGGGACAGATTACAAGAGACCCAGTACTTC. Its translation: CASSGRDRLQETQYF.

For this clonotype: Given a much more abundant clone one base away, this may be a read error. The conserved final phenylalanine or tryptophan is absent from the CDR3, which likely points to a read error. This chain connects TRBV6-1 to TRBJ2-7, with a tentative D call TRBD2 (5 bases). CDR1 is MNHNS, CDR2 SASEGT, per germline. The CDR3 loop spans 15 amino acids. Trimming stripped 6 bases from V and 0 bases from J, with 15 bases between. The CDR3 DNA sequence: TGTGCCAGCAGCCCAAGGGCGAGGGACTCCTACGAGCAGTACCTC. This encodes CASSPRARDSYEQYL.

The chain is built from TRBV2 and TRBJ2-3; possible D gene TRBD2, 6 bases. V shed 3 bases and J shed 0 bases, with 13 bases lying between them. The CDR3 sequence is 16 residues long. Germline V CDR1 and CDR2: SNHLY, FYNNEI. CDR3 coding DNA: TGTGCCAGCAGTGATCATTGGGCGGGGAGCACAGATACGCAGTATTTT. It yields the protein CASSDHWAGSTDTQYF.

The V gene is TRBV7-2, the J gene TRBJ2-7; D is possibly TRBD1 or TRBD2 (7 bases each). Between the trimmed V and J ends, which lost 3 bases and 0 bases, there was a span of 15 bases. This CDR3 contains 16 residues. Per the germline V gene, CDR1 is SGHTA and CDR2 is FQGNSA. The DNA for the CDR3 is TGTGCCAGCAGCTTGGGAGGGACAGCCCGCTCCTACGAGCAGTACTTC. Translated, it gives CASSLGGTARSYEQYF.

This rearrangement joins TRBV18 to TRBJ2-7; the D is unclear. The CDR3 covers 13 residues. Per the germline V gene, CDR1 is KGHSH and CDR2 is LQKENI. Trimming cost V 3 bases and J 7 bases, with 13 bases left between them. The chain's CDR3 is CASSPPFAGEQYF. CDR3 DNA: TGTGCCAGCTCACCTCCTTTCGCTGGTGAGCAGTACTTC.

This clonotype turned up a few times. The chain is built from TRBV20-1 and TRBJ2-1, with D perhaps being TRBD1 or TRBD2 (5 bases each). This CDR3 spans 17 amino acids. The germline gives CDR1 DFQATT, CDR2 SNEGSKA (reference sequence). V lost 0 bases and J lost 0, with 15 bases in between. The CDR3 loop reads CSARDRVGTSSYNEQFF. The DNA for the CDR3 is TGCAGTGCTAGAGATCGTGTCGGGACGAGCTCCTACAATGAGCAGTTCTTC.

There are a few counts of this clonotype. The chain's CDR3 is CASSFADRDSKTQYF. The CDR3, as DNA: TGTGCCAGCAGTTTCGCGGACAGGGATAGCAAGACCCAGTACTTC. The rearrangement uses TRBV6-5 and TRBJ2-5, with 8 bases fitting TRBD1. Germline lookup yields CDR1 MNHEY and CDR2 SVGAGI. Losses at the gene ends were 4 bases for V and 6 bases for J; bases not matched to a gene: 10. The CDR3 runs to 15 residues.

For this clonotype: This clone may be a read error of a much larger clone one base away. V is TRBV28 and J is TRBJ2-5; 10 bases match TRBD2. The J call is doubtful: the DNA matches TRBJ2-7 better. The CDR3 length is 14 residues. CDR1 and CDR2 (germline): MDHEN, SYDVKM. CDR3 nucleotides: TGTGCCAGCAGCCTACTAGCGGGGCCTCGCGAGCAGTACTTC. Translating it yields CASSLLAGPREQYF.

In its sample, this clonotype was seen many times. The chain is built from TRBV6-5 and TRBJ1-2; D gene ambiguous. This CDR3 contains 12 residues. V was cut by 5 bases and J by 4 bases, with 8 bases left in between. The germline V gene has CDR1 MNHEY and CDR2 SVGAGI. CDR3 loop: CASSRDFYGYTF. CDR3 nucleotide sequence: TGTGCCAGCAGTAGGGATTTCTATGGCTACACCTTC.

The chain joins TRBV7-2 to TRBJ2-1; TRBD2 matches at 8 bases. V dropped 1 base and J dropped 7; count of bases not matched to a gene: 9. Per germline, CDR1 SGHTA and CDR2 FQGNSA. The CDR3 is made up of 16 amino acids. The CDR3 spells CASSLVHAGGGNEQFF. The CDR3 nucleotides are TGTGCCAGCAGCTTAGTTCACGCCGGGGGGGGGAATGAGCAGTTCTTC.

This clonotype has a count of ten or more. The rearrangement uses TRBV10-2 and TRBJ2-5; D is possibly TRBD1 (5 bases). The germline V gene encodes CDR1 WSHSY and CDR2 SAAADI. The CDR3 spans 15 residues. V was cut by 8 bases and J by 1 base, with 17 bases left in between. CDR3 DNA: TGCGCCAGCTCTCAGCCAGGGCTGGGCCAAGAGACCCAGTACTTC. Protein sequence: CASSQPGLGQETQYF.

The chain couples TRBV28 to TRBJ2-7, with D perhaps matching TRBD1 (6 bases). V was pared by 2 bases and J by 12 bases, with 14 bases between. The CDR3 contains 12 residues. CDR1 MDHEN and CDR2 SYDVKM come from the germline V gene. CDR3 region: CASSLRRGAVYF. The CDR3 nucleotides are TGTGCCAGCAGTTTACGCAGGGGCGCAGTGTACTTC.

This clonotype has only one observation. The rearrangement joins TRBV7-9 to TRBJ1-1; the D is unclear. Per germline, CDR1 SEHNR and CDR2 FQNEAQ (reference sequence). V was clipped by 5 bases and J by 3 bases, with 10 bases between them. The CDR3 consists of 13 residues. In DNA, the CDR3 is TGTGCCAGCAGCCCTCACCGGGACACTGAAGCTTTCTTT. It translates to CASSPHRDTEAFF.

This clonotype was recorded a few times. The chain combines TRBV6-5 with TRBJ2-1; D may be TRBD2 (5 bases). The CDR3 length is 14 residues. Per germline, CDR1 MNHEY and CDR2 SVGAGI. Trimming stripped 9 bases from V and 4 bases from J, with 16 bases between. The CDR3 loop reads CARSTRNGYNEQFF. Written as DNA, the CDR3 is TGTGCCAGAAGTACTAGGAACGGGTACAATGAGCAGTTCTTC.

This clonotype was detected many times. The J gene is TRBJ1-2, the V gene TRBV7-9, with a tentative D call TRBD1 (5 bases). V was shortened by 5 bases and J by 8 bases, with 15 bases between the two germline ends. The CDR3 is 13 amino acids. CDR1 and CDR2 (germline): SEHNR, FQNEAQ (reference sequence). CDR3 sequence (DNA): TGTGCCAGCAGCCCCGGACAAAATAGAGGCTACACCTTC. Translating it yields CASSPGQNRGYTF.

V usage is TRBV12-3 or TRBV12-4 and J usage is TRBJ2-7; the match to TRBD1 covers 7 bases. There are 13 residues in the CDR3. V shed 4 bases and J 9 bases; nucleotides not matched to a gene: 9. CDR3 amino acids: CASSWERGRSQYF. The DNA of the CDR3 is TGTGCCAGCAGTTGGGAAAGGGGGCGCTCGCAGTACTTC.

With respect to this clonotype: An end of the junction does not agree with germline; a read error may underlie this. The genes are TRBV27 and TRBJ1-5, with D unclear. Germline values: CDR1 MNHEY, CDR2 SMNVEV (reference sequence). CDR3 size: 16 residues. CDR3 protein: CASREIGVYSNHPQHF. The CDR3 nucleotides read TGTGCCAGCCGGGAAATCGGGGTATATAGCAATCACCCCCAGCATTTT.

This chain joins TRBV3-1 and TRBJ2-7; 9 nucleotides line up with TRBD2. Germline V gene sequence: CDR1 LGHDT, CDR2 YNNKEL (reference sequence). There are 15 residues in the CDR3. After removal of 1 base from V and 4 bases from J, the junction contained 5 bases not matched to a gene. In DNA, the CDR3 is TGTGCCAGCAGCCAAGCGGCGGGGGGGGAATACGAGCAGTACTTC. Its protein is CASSQAAGGEYEQYF.